A selection of T cell receptor beta chains follows, all from one sample in a study of blood T cells in healthy people across ages. Using its own MiXCR run on the 5' RACE reads, TCRdb lists one record per CDR3 protein. This table holds about 290,000 distinct CDR3 sequences, about 25% found once. The sample consisted of blood. These receptor sequences come from a woman aged 65 to 85 in good health. Both conserved end residues are part of each CDR3.

>TRBJ2-5|TRBV20-1
CSANNRIATQYF
>TRBJ2-7|TRBV28
CAASRGGDPYEQYF
>TRBJ2-7|TRBV18
CASSPVTGVGEQYF
>TRBJ2-5|TRBV12-5
CASGPVGWKGTEETQYF
>TRBJ2-1|TRBV9
CASSAMEGKNEQFF
>TRBJ2-7|TRBV6-6
CASSSPLAYEQYF
>TRBJ2-3|TRBV10-1
CASSSGTPRTDTQYF
>TRBJ2-7|TRBV11-2
CASSFVADSYEQYF
>TRBJ2-7|TRBV20-1
CSVGGSYEQYF
>TRBJ2-7|TRBV28
CASSPGGSYEQYF
>-|TRBV20-1
CSARVPASSYEQYF
>TRBJ2-1|TRBV7-2
CASSLIASYNEQFF
>TRBJ1-5|TRBV7-2
CASILTGMGGNQPQHF
>TRBJ2-7|TRBV4-1
CTSSQGTVTGLHSYEQYF
>TRBJ2-1|TRBV5-1
CASSPRGVQGASYNEQFF
>TRBJ2-1|TRBV3-1
CASSQERASGRSNEQFF
>TRBJ2-7|TRBV4-2
CASSQDGVAVSYEQYF
>TRBJ2-7|TRBV20-1
CSARAWASGTYEQYF
>TRBJ2-7|TRBV29-1
CSVDGGAYEQYF
>TRBJ1-5|TRBV5-5
CASSDLVGQPQHF
>TRBJ2-3|TRBV7-9
CASSKQTGKVTTDTQYF
>TRBJ1-3|TRBV4-2
CASSQDRISGNTIYF
>TRBJ2-7|TRBV5-1
CASSPLIAGGWEQYF
>TRBJ2-5|TRBV7-2
CASSPTSGGKTQYF
>TRBJ2-1|TRBV18
CASSPLAASYDEQFF
>TRBJ1-2|TRBV13
CASSLGRDSNYGYTF
>TRBJ1-5|TRBV7-9
CASSPGRSNQPQHF
>TRBJ1-4|TRBV20-1
CSARPRGRPEKLFF
>-|TRBV7-3
CASSLTRSDEQYF
>TRBJ2-7|TRBV7-2
CASSLAGGLMYEQYF
>TRBJ2-1|TRBV10-2
CASTLTPSGSEQFF
>TRBJ1-2|TRBV7-9
CASSLSVLVNYGYTF
>TRBJ2-2|TRBV7-2
CASSLARALTGELFF
>TRBJ2-7|TRBV7-6
CASSLDQGRDTWQYF
>TRBJ2-1|TRBV5-4
CASSLDQGAIEQFF
>-|TRBV20-1
CSALRGGTYEQYF
>TRBJ2-2|TRBV5-1
CASSLGLPETGELFF
>TRBJ2-6|TRBV10-3
CAIRTSGANVLTF
>TRBJ2-1|TRBV7-9
CASSRRTSGSVYNEQFF
>TRBJ1-1|TRBV2
CASNRAFEAFF
>TRBJ2-7|TRBV7-3
CASSLFPSYEQYF
>TRBJ1-2|TRBV7-6
CASSLQVGRYGYTF
>TRBJ2-1|TRBV2
CASSAGTSGTEQFF
>TRBJ2-7|TRBV25-1
CASSEYGMQYF
>TRBJ2-2|TRBV20-1
CSARTQGLPGELFF
>TRBJ1-4|TRBV4-1
CASSHSNEKLFF
>TRBJ1-2|TRBV2
CASRTGRYGYTF
>TRBJ1-1|TRBV29-1
CSETGTGGRNTEAFF
>TRBJ2-5|TRBV24-1
CATSDPYRDTRETQYF
>TRBJ1-6|TRBV7-2
CASSLKTGNSPLHF
>TRBJ2-3|TRBV14
CASSQESGSFLDTQYF
>TRBJ1-6|TRBV7-3
CASSTGHNSPLYF
>TRBJ1-1|TRBV29-1
CSSKEGNTEAFF
>TRBJ2-1|TRBV6-1
CASRDSSYNEQFF
>TRBJ1-1|TRBV3-1
CASSPRAGGKNTEAFF
>TRBJ2-5|TRBV3-1
CASSPTGGKTQYF
>TRBJ1-4|TRBV4-3
CASSPGQATNEKLFF
>-|TRBV5-6
CASSLARTEQFF
>TRBJ2-5|TRBV6-2/TRBV6-3
CASSSYGTSETQYF
>TRBJ2-7|TRBV28
CASSLLAGVDHEQYF